Below, 26 T cell receptor beta chains from the same sample are listed, as sequenced in a study of human CD8 memory T cell subsets. TCR beta was sequenced from UMI-tagged 5' RACE libraries. TCRdb derives one entry per CDR3 protein from the 5' RACE reads, leaving out DNA. The sample's table shows just under 7,500 distinct CDR3 sequences. Sequences were obtained from CD8+ T cells from PBMCs. These receptors were obtained from a human donor in good health.

This sequence joins TRBV10-3 and TRBJ2-1; TCRdb reports TRBD1, a call that lacks DNA to check it against. The CDR3 runs 15 residues. Germline CDR1 reads ENHRY; CDR2 reads SYGVKD. CDR3 protein: CAIAGGQGDYNEQFF.

The rearrangement joins TRBV5-4 to TRBJ2-1; TCRdb's assignment of TRBD1 cannot be checked, as there is no DNA. The germline V gene has CDR1 SGHNT and CDR2 YYREEE (reference sequence). CDR3 length: 13 residues. The CDR3 here is CASSSTANNEQFF.

The gene calls are TRBV5-1 and TRBJ2-7; TCRdb's assignment of TRBD1 cannot be checked, as there is no DNA. CDR1 is SGHRS, CDR2 YFSETQ, per germline. The CDR3 covers 13 residues. The CDR3 reads CASSPLEVYEQYF. The variable domain in full, completed from reference TRBV5-1 and TRBJ2-7, reads KAGVTQTPRYLIKTRGQQVTLSCSPISGHRSVSWYQQTPGQGLQFLFEYFSETQRNKGNFPGRFSGRQFSNSRSEMNVSTLELGDSALYLCASSPLEVYEQYFGPGTRLTVT.

The CDR3 loop reads CASSSLAEETQYF. The V and J genes are TRBV11-2 and TRBJ2-5; the D gene TCRdb calls, TRBD2, cannot be checked with no DNA. Germline CDR1 is SGHAT and CDR2 is FQNNGV. This CDR3 has 13 amino acids.

The chain combines TRBV7-9 with TRBJ2-7; with no DNA, the TCRdb D assignment of TRBD1 cannot be verified. The CDR3 is 14 amino acids. Germline V lookup: CDR1 SEHNR, CDR2 FQNEAQ (reference sequence). The CDR3 spells CASSHKGGSYEQYF. Looking up the rest from reference TRBV7-9 and TRBJ2-7 gives the full variable domain: DTGVSQNPRHKITKRGQNVTFRCDPISEHNRLYWYRQTLGQGPEFLTYFQNEAQLEKSRLLSDRFSAERPKGSFSTLEIQRTEQGDSAMYLCASSHKGGSYEQYFGPGTRLTVT.

This clonotype is labeled medium-sized based on frequency. The chain uses TRBV10-1 and TRBJ1-4; as DNA is missing, the TRBD1 call by TCRdb cannot be tested. Germline CDR1 is WNHNN and CDR2 is SYGVQD (reference sequence). The length of the CDR3 is 15 residues. The CDR3 is CASSRDISTNEKLFF.

The CDR3 protein is CASSVAGDSSYNEQFF. This rearrangement joins TRBV9 to TRBJ2-1; there is no DNA to check the TCRdb D call of TRBD1. CDR3 size: 16 residues. The germline V gene has CDR1 SGDLS and CDR2 YYNGEE.

This clonotype is classed as medium-sized (0.01 to 0.1%) by frequency. CDR3 amino acids: CASSSKGETQYF. This sequence joins TRBV13 and TRBJ2-5. The CDR3 contains 12 residues. Germline V gene lookup returns CDR1 PRHDT and CDR2 FYEKMQ (reference sequence).

This clonotype is deemed medium-sized by its frequency. The chain is built from TRBV6-6 and TRBJ1-5; the TCRdb call, TRBD1, lacks DNA for checking. The CDR3 is made up of 15 amino acids. CDR1 and CDR2 (germline): MNHNY, SVGAGI (reference sequence). The CDR3: CASSYSTGSGQPQHF.

This rearrangement joins TRBV12-3 or TRBV12-4 to TRBJ2-1; TCRdb's assignment of TRBD1 cannot be checked, as there is no DNA. CDR3 length: 15 residues. The CDR3 is CASSPSEGNYNEQFF.

This chain connects TRBV20-1 to TRBJ2-1; the D gene TCRdb calls, TRBD1, cannot be checked with no DNA. This CDR3 is 17 amino acids long. Looked up from germline, CDR1 is DFQATT and CDR2 is SNEGSKA (reference sequence). The CDR3 reads CSARGTGQLSSYNEQFF.

By frequency, this clonotype is medium-sized (0.01 to 0.1%). This chain joins TRBV7-6 and TRBJ1-1. This CDR3 spans 12 amino acids. The germline gives CDR1 SGHVS, CDR2 FNYEAQ. CDR3 sequence reads: CASSPLASEAFF. The full variable domain, rest sourced from reference TRBV7-6 and TRBJ1-1, is GAGVSQSPRYKVTKRGQDVALRCDPISGHVSLYWYRQALGQGPEFLTYFNYEAQQDKSGLPNDRFSAERPEGSISTLTIQRTEQRDSAMYRCASSPLASEAFFGQGTRLTVV.

V usage is TRBV18 and J usage is TRBJ2-5; without DNA, the TCRdb call of TRBD2 cannot be checked. The germline CDR1 and CDR2 sequences are KGHSH and LQKENI. The CDR3 extends over 16 amino acids. This CDR3 reads CASSPPASGVQETQYF.

V gene TRBV7-9 combines with J gene TRBJ1-1; with no DNA, the TCRdb D assignment of TRBD1 cannot be verified. CDR1 SEHNR and CDR2 FQNEAQ come from the germline V gene (reference sequence). The CDR3 has 15 amino acids. The CDR3 sequence: CASSFGQDANTEAFF. The entire variable domain, with the rest obtained from reference TRBV7-9 and TRBJ1-1, is as follows: DTGVSQNPRHKITKRGQNVTFRCDPISEHNRLYWYRQTLGQGPEFLTYFQNEAQLEKSRLLSDRFSAERPKGSFSTLEIQRTEQGDSAMYLCASSFGQDANTEAFFGQGTRLTVV.

The rearrangement uses TRBV7-9 and TRBJ2-1; TCRdb designates TRBD2, a call that cannot be tested without DNA. The CDR3 runs to 15 residues. Germline V gives CDR1 SEHNR, CDR2 FQNEAQ (reference sequence). CDR3 sequence: CASSPSGTSGNEQFF.

This chain links TRBV5-6 with TRBJ1-1; TCRdb designates TRBD1, a call that cannot be tested without DNA. The CDR3 sequence is 16 residues long. Germline V CDR1 and CDR2: SGHDT, YYEEEE. The CDR3 region is CASSLYPGPPNTEAFF.

This chain joins TRBV27 and TRBJ2-7; as DNA is missing, the TRBD1 call by TCRdb cannot be tested. Germline CDR1 MNHEY, CDR2 SMNVEV (reference sequence). This CDR3 has 13 residues. Here the CDR3 reads CASSLGQEYEQYF.

V usage is TRBV7-2 and J usage is TRBJ2-3; TCRdb picks TRBD2, but there is no DNA to check that call. CDR3 length: 16 residues. CDR1 and CDR2 from the germline V gene are SGHTA and FQGNSA. The CDR3 protein is CASSLSNLGRTDTQYF.

This chain links TRBV6-2 or TRBV6-3 with TRBJ1-1. CDR1 is MNHEY, CDR2 SVGEGT, per germline. This CDR3 is 14 amino acids long. CDR3 amino acids: CASSYYQRNTEAFF.

The V call is TRBV15, the J call TRBJ2-5; TCRdb outputs TRBD2, but without DNA this stays unchecked. From germline, CDR1 is LNHNV and CDR2 YYDKDF (reference sequence). The CDR3 contains 19 residues. The CDR3 loop is CATSRDEASGGPSQETQYF.

This chain links TRBV7-9 with TRBJ1-1. Germline CDR1 SEHNR, CDR2 FQNEAQ (reference sequence). The CDR3 consists of 13 residues. The CDR3 reads CASSLASRTEAFF.

V is TRBV25-1 and J is TRBJ2-1; TCRdb calls TRBD2, which cannot be checked without DNA. The CDR3 contains 14 residues. Germline CDR1 MGHDK, CDR2 SYGVNS. The CDR3 spells CASSELDSGNEQFF.

This clonotype counts as medium-sized by frequency. The rearrangement uses TRBV14 and TRBJ2-3; TCRdb indicates TRBD1, and absent DNA this call remains unverified. The CDR3 sequence is 16 residues long. The V gene's germline CDR1 is SGHDN and CDR2 FVKESK. CDR3 residues: CASSQRPIPGTDTQYF.

The rearrangement joins TRBV7-9 to TRBJ1-4. Germline loops: CDR1 SEHNR, CDR2 FQNEAQ (reference sequence). This CDR3 comprises 16 residues. The CDR3 region is CASSLGQGATNEKLFF.

The CDR3 sequence is CASSPSRAEKPYNYGYTF. This rearrangement joins TRBV6-6 to TRBJ1-2. Germline CDR1 MNHNY, CDR2 SVGAGI (reference sequence). The CDR3 loop spans 18 amino acids.

The V and J genes are TRBV6-6 and TRBJ1-5. Looked up from germline, CDR1 is MNHNY and CDR2 is SVGAGI (reference sequence). CDR3 length equals 13 residues. The CDR3 sequence: CASSPIANQPQHF.